Each of the 5 T cell receptor beta chains below was sequenced from the same sample in a study of blood T cell repertoires in COVID-19. The data were produced by immunoSEQ multiplex PCR, yet TCRdb's version contains in-frame clones alone and is incomplete. The sample holds 150,000 to 200,000 clones, roughly four fifths seen once. Sequencing used peripheral blood. Receptors originate from a woman between 70 and 85 years old with COVID-19, enrolled during active disease.

V and J are TRBV10-3 and TRBJ1-5; D not resolved. Trimming took 2 bases from V and 5 from J, leaving 13 bases between them. Germline lookup yields CDR1 ENHRY and CDR2 SYGVKD. This CDR3 is built from 15 residues. The CDR3 nucleotides read TGTGCCATCAGTGAGGCGATCGGCGGGTATCAGCCCCAGCATTTT. Amino acids: CAISEAIGGYQPQHF.

The chain links TRBV5-6 to TRBJ2-7, with a weak D call TRBD1 (6 bases). V was pared by 0 bases and J by 1 base, with 14 bases between. In germline, CDR1 is SGHDT, CDR2 YYEEEE. The CDR3 runs to 16 residues. The CDR3: CASSLAGRGLSYEQYF. CDR3 sequence (DNA): TGTGCCAGCAGCTTGGCCGGAAGGGGGTTATCCTACGAGCAGTACTTC.

This chain connects TRBV15 to TRBJ2-3, with TRBD2 matching over 11 bases. The CDR3 covers 16 residues. V gave up 0 bases and J gave up 5 bases; unmatched junction bases: 4. Per the germline V gene, CDR1 is LNHNV and CDR2 is YYDKDF (reference sequence). The CDR3 nucleotides are TGTGCCACCAGCAGAGAACTAGCGGGAGTGGTAGATACGCAGTATTTT. Translating it yields CATSRELAGVVDTQYF.

The rearrangement links TRBV28 to TRBJ1-3; a possible D gene is TRBD1 (5 bases). Per germline, CDR1 MDHEN and CDR2 SYDVKM. Trimming shortened V by 2 bases and J by 0 bases, and 14 bases separated the two germline ends. The CDR3 consists of 17 residues. The CDR3 DNA sequence: TGTGCCAGCAGTTTAGTTTCGCCAGGGCCCTCTGGAAACACCATATATTTT. This gives the protein CASSLVSPGPSGNTIYF.

This clone was seen a handful of times. The chain employs TRBV28 and TRBJ2-7; 8 positions agree with TRBD1. Germline lookup yields CDR1 MDHEN and CDR2 SYDVKM. The ends lost 7 bases at V and 0 bases at J; junction bases unmatched: 5. The CDR3 contains 14 residues. The CDR3 here is CASNGQGSSYEQYF. As DNA, the CDR3 is TGTGCCAGCAACGGACAGGGTAGCTCCTACGAGCAGTACTTC.